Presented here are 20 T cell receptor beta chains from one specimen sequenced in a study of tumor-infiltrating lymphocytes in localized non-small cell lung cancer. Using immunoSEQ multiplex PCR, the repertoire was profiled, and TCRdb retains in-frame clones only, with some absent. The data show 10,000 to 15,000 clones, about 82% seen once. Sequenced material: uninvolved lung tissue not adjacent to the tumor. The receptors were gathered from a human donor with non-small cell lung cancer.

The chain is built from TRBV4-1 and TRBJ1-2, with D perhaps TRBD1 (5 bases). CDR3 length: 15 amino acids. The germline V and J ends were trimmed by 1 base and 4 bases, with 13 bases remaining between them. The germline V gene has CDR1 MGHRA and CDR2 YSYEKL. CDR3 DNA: TGCGCCAGCAGCCAAGTTGGCAGGGAAAGCTATGGCTACACCTTC. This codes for CASSQVGRESYGYTF.

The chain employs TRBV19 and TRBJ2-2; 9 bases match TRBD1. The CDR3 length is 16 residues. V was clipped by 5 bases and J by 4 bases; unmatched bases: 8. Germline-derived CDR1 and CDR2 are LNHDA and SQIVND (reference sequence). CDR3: CASSPEGQGGTGELFF. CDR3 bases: TGTGCCAGTAGTCCCGAGGGACAGGGTGGCACCGGGGAGCTGTTTTTT.

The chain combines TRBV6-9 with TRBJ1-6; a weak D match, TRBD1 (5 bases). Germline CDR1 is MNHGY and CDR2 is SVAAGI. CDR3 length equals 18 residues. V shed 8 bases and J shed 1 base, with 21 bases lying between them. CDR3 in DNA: TGTGCCAGCGTTACAGACAGCTGGGGGGGATCCTATAATTCACCCCTCCACTTT. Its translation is CASVTDSWGGSYNSPLHF.

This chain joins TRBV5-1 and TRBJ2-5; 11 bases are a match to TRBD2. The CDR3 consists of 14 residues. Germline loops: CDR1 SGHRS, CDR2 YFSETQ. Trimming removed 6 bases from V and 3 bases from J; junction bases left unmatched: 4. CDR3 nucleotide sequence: TGCGCCAGCACGATAGCGGGGGGGGAAGAGACCCAGTACTTC. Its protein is CASTIAGGEETQYF.

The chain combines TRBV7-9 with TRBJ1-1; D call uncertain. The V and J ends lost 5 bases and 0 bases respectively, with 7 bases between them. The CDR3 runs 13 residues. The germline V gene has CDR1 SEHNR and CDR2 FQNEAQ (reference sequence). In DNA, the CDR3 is TGTGCCAGCAGCCCCGGCTTGAACACTGAAGCTTTCTTT. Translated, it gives CASSPGLNTEAFF.

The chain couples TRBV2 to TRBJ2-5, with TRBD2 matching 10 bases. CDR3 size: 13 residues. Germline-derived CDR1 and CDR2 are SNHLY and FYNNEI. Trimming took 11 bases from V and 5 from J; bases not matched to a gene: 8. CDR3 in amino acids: CALLAGGGETQYF. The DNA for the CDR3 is TGTGCCCTTTTAGCGGGGGGCGGGGAGACCCAGTACTTC.

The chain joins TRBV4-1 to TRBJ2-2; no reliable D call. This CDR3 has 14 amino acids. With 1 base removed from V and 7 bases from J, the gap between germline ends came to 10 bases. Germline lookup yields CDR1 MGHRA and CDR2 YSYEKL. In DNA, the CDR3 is TGCGCCAGCAGCCAAGTACGAGGTCACGGGGAGCTGTTTTTT. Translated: CASSQVRGHGELFF.

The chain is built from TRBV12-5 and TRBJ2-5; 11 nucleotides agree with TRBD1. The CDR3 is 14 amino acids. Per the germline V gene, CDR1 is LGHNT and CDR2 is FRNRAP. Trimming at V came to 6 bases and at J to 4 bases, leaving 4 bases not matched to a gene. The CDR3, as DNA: TGTGCTAGTGGAACGGGGACAGGGGGAGAGACCCAGTACTTC. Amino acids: CASGTGTGGETQYF.

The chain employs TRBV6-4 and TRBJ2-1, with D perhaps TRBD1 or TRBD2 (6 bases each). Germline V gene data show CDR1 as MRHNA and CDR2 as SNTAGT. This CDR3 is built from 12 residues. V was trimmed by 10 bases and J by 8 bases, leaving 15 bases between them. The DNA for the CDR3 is TGTGCCACCAAAGGGGGGTACGATGAGCAGTTCTTC. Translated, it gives CATKGGYDEQFF.

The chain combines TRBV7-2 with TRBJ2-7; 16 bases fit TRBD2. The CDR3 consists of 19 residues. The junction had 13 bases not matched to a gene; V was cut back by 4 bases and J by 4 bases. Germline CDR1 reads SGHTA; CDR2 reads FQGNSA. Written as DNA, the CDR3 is TGTGCCAGCAGCTCCGGGACTAGCGGGGGGGCCCTTTTTCGGTACGAGCAGTACTTC. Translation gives CASSSGTSGGALFRYEQYF. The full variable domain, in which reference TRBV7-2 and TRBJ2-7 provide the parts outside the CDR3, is GAGVSQSPSNKVTEKGKDVELRCDPISGHTALYWYRQSLGQGLEFLIYFQGNSAPDKSGLPSDRFSAERTGGSVSTLTIQRTQQEDSAVYLCASSSGTSGGALFRYEQYFGPGTRLTVT.

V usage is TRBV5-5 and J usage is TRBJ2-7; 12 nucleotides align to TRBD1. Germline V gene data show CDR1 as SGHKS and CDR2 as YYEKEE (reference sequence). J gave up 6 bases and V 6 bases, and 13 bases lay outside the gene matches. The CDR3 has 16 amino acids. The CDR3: CASNRNPGQGASEQYF. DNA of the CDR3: TGTGCCAGCAATAGAAATCCGGGACAGGGGGCATCCGAGCAGTACTTC.

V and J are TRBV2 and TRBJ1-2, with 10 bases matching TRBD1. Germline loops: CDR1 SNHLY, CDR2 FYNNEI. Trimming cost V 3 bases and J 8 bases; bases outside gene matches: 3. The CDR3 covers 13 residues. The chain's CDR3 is CASSEGTGVGYTF. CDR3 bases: TGTGCCAGCAGTGAGGGGACAGGGGTCGGCTACACCTTC. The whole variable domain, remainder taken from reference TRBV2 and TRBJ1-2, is EPEVTQTPSHQVTQMGQEVILRCVPISNHLYFYWYRQILGQKVEFLVSFYNNEISEKSEIFDDQFSVERPDGSNFTLKIRSTKLEDSAMYFCASSEGTGVGYTFGSGTRLTVV.

CDR3 nucleotide sequence: TGTGCCAGCAGCTTAGGGGGCTCCGGGGAAGCTTTCTTT. Its protein is CASSLGGSGEAFF. The V and J genes are TRBV7-8 and TRBJ1-1, with a possible D match to TRBD1 (5 bases). The CDR3 sequence is 13 residues long. Germline-derived CDR1 and CDR2 are SGHVS and FQNEAQ. The V and J ends lost 1 base and 8 bases respectively, with 11 bases between them.

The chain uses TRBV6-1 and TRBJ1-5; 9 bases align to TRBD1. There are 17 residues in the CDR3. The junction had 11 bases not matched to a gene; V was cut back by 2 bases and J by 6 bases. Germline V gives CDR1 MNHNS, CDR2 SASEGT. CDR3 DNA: TGTGCCAGCAGTGAACACTCACAGGGGGCGCCGGGTCAGCCCCAGCATTTT. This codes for CASSEHSQGAPGQPQHF.

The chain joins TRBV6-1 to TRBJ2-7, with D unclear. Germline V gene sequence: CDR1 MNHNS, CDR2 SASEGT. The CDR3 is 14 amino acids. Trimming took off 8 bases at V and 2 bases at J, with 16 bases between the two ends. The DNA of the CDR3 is TGTGCCAGCCGACGGTCCTGGGAAACCTACGAGCAGTACTTC. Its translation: CASRRSWETYEQYF.

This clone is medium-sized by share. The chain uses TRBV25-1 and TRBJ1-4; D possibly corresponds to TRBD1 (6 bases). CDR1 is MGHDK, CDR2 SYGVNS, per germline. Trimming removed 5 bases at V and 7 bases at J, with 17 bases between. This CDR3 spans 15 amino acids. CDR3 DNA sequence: TGTGCCAGCAGTCTACCACAGGGCGAATCTGAAAAACTGTTTTTT. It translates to CASSLPQGESEKLFF.

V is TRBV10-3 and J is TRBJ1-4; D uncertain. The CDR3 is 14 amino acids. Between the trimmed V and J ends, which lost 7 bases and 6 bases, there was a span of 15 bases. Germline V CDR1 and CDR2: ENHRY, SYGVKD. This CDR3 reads CAIKRRQEDEKLFF. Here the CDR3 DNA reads TGTGCCATCAAGCGGCGCCAGGAGGATGAAAAACTGTTTTTT.

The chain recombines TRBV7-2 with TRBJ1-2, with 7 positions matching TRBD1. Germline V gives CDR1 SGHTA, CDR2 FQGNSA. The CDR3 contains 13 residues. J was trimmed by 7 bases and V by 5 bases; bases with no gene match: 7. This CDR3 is CASSPDRAVGYTF. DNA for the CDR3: TGTGCCAGCAGCCCCGACAGGGCGGTTGGCTACACCTTC. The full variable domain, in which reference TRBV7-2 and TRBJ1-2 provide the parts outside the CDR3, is GAGVSQSPSNKVTEKGKDVELRCDPISGHTALYWYRQSLGQGLEFLIYFQGNSAPDKSGLPSDRFSAERTGGSVSTLTIQRTQQEDSAVYLCASSPDRAVGYTFGSGTRLTVV.

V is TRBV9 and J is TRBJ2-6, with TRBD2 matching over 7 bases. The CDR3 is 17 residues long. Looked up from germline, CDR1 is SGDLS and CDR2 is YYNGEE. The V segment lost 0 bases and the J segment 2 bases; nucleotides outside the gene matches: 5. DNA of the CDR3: TGTGCCAGCAGCGTAGGCGGGGGAGTCGCTGGGGCCAACGTCCTGACTTTC. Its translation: CASSVGGGVAGANVLTF.

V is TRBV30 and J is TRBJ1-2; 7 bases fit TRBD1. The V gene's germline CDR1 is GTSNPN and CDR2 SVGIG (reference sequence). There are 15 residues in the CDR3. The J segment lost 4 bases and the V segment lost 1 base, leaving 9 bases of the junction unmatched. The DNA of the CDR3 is TGTGCCTGGAGTGGTTTTCGGGACAGAGCCTATGGCTACACCTTC. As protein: CAWSGFRDRAYGYTF.